A single sample gave rise to the 24 T cell receptor beta chains below, sequenced in a study of identical twins' blood T cells. TCRdb re-analysed the 5' RACE reads in MiXCR, keeping a single row per CDR3 protein. This table has 300,000 to 450,000 distinct CDR3 sequences, roughly 27% appearing once. The sequenced material came from PBMCs. These receptors were taken from a woman aged 18-49 years in good health.

Turning to this clonotype: One end of the junction does not line up with germline, which may come from a read error. The rearrangement uses TRBV6-1 and TRBJ2-3; D may match TRBD1 or TRBD2 (5 bases each). Germline values: CDR1 MNHNS, CDR2 SASEGT. The CDR3 extends over 13 amino acids. The CDR3 coding sequence is TGTGCCAGCAGTGAAGTGGGGCTCTTGGGGGAAAACTTT. As protein: CASSEVGLLGENF.

Concerning this clonotype: The junction departs from germline at one end; a sequencing error may be responsible. The rearrangement links TRBV5-1 to TRBJ1-1, with 9 bases lining up with TRBD1. The germline V gene has CDR1 SGHRS and CDR2 YFSETQ. The CDR3 has 18 amino acids. The CDR3 DNA sequence: TGCGCCAGCAGCTCCACCCGATCCGGGACAGGGCTGAACACTGGAGCTTTCTTT. Its translation is CASSSTRSGTGLNTGAFF.

The CDR3 bases are TGTGCCATCAGGGACAGGGGTCAGCCCCAGCATTTT. Translation gives CAIRDRGQPQHF. The chain joins TRBV10-3 to TRBJ1-5, with 9 bases matching TRBD1. Germline V gene sequence: CDR1 ENHRY, CDR2 SYGVKD. After removal of 6 bases from V and 6 bases from J, the junction contained 0 bases not matched to a gene. The CDR3 length is 12 residues.

This clonotype was observed at least ten times. V is TRBV2 and J is TRBJ1-1; D is undetermined. The ends were cut back, 6 bases at V and 6 bases at J, with 8 bases in the middle. CDR1 and CDR2 from the germline V gene are SNHLY and FYNNEI. The CDR3 is 11 amino acids. The CDR3 here is CASSFGAEAFF. The CDR3 nucleotides are TGTGCCAGCAGCTTTGGGGCTGAAGCTTTCTTT.

This clonotype has a handful of counts. The CDR3 spells CASIRWGNEQYF. The CDR3 DNA is TGTGCCAGCATCCGATGGGGAAACGAGCAGTACTTC. V gene TRBV7-9 combines with J gene TRBJ2-7; D is ambiguous. Trimming took off 7 bases at V and 5 bases at J, with 12 bases between the two ends. Germline CDR1 reads SEHNR; CDR2 reads FQNEAQ (reference sequence). This CDR3 comprises 12 residues.

The chain joins TRBV19 to TRBJ1-5; no firm D call. The length of the CDR3 is 13 residues. The V gene lost 9 bases and the J gene lost 3 bases, with 12 bases spanning the gap. Germline values: CDR1 LNHDA, CDR2 SQIVND (reference sequence). Here the CDR3 reads CASAIGPNQPQHF. For the CDR3, the DNA is TGTGCCAGCGCAATAGGCCCCAATCAGCCCCAGCATTTT.

This clonotype was detected only a few times. The V and J genes are TRBV6-1 and TRBJ2-7; no firm D call. The CDR3 consists of 13 residues. The V and J ends lost 4 bases and 3 bases respectively, with 10 bases between them. Germline CDR1 is MNHNS and CDR2 is SASEGT. The CDR3 coding sequence is TGTGCCAGCAGTGCTTCCGTACGCTACGAGCAGTACTTC. Its translation is CASSASVRYEQYF.

For this clonotype: A much larger clone sits a single nucleotide away, making a read error possible. The chain is built from TRBV29-1 and TRBJ1-1; D ambiguous. Looked up from germline, CDR1 is SQVTM and CDR2 is ANQGSEA. The CDR3 contains 10 residues. The CDR3: CIVQNTEAFF. The CDR3 nucleotides are TGCATCGTTCAGAACACTGAAGCTTTCTTT.

Only a few counts were recorded for this clonotype. One end of the junction fails to match germline, which may point to a read error. The gene calls are TRBV6-1 and TRBJ1-2, with D possibly being TRBD1 (5 bases). Germline-derived CDR1 and CDR2 are MNHNS and SASEGT. This CDR3 has 12 residues. The CDR3: CTSIRQPYGYTF. The CDR3 nucleotides are TGTACCAGCATTAGACAGCCCTATGGCTACACCTTC.

The table lists this clonotype with a few counts. This chain joins TRBV19 and TRBJ1-2; tentatively, D is TRBD1 (5 bases). Per germline, CDR1 LNHDA and CDR2 SQIVND (reference sequence). The CDR3 length is 13 residues. The V end was cut by 5 bases, the J end by 6 bases, with 13 bases between. The CDR3 sequence is CASSSRGRDGYTF. DNA of the CDR3: TGTGCCAGTAGTTCTCGGGGCAGAGATGGCTACACCTTC.

The chain is built from TRBV27 and TRBJ1-5, with 8 bases identical to TRBD1. The CDR3 is 14 residues long. Germline loops: CDR1 MNHEY, CDR2 SMNVEV (reference sequence). V lost 6 bases to trimming and J lost 3 bases; unmatched junction nucleotides: 4. The CDR3: CASRGQGYNQPQHF. CDR3 nucleotide sequence: TGTGCCAGCAGAGGACAGGGCTACAATCAGCCCCAGCATTTT.

The chain couples TRBV25-1 to TRBJ1-6, with 9 positions matching TRBD1. The CDR3 totals 16 residues. Germline-derived CDR1 and CDR2 are MGHDK and SYGVNS. The V and J ends lost 7 bases and 10 bases, in that order; junction bases with no gene match: 14. In nucleotides, the CDR3 is TGTGCCAGCAAAGACCAGGGACAGGGTTTAGGCTCACCCCTCCACTTT. Amino acids: CASKDQGQGLGSPLHF. Together with reference TRBV25-1 and TRBJ1-6, the CDR3 gives the full variable domain: EADIYQTPRYLVIGTGKKITLECSQTMGHDKMYWYQQDPGMELHLIHYSYGVNSTEKGDLSSESTVSRIRTEHFPLTLESARPSHTSQYLCASKDQGQGLGSPLHFGNGTRLTVT.

This clonotype came up many times. The CDR3 protein is CASSFGSNSGNTIYF. CDR3 sequence (DNA): TGCGCCAGCAGTTTCGGGTCCAACTCTGGAAACACCATATATTTT. The V call is TRBV5-1, the J call TRBJ1-3; D remains unclear. V was trimmed by 5 bases and J by 0 bases, leaving 12 bases between them. CDR3 length equals 15 residues. Germline lookup yields CDR1 SGHRS and CDR2 YFSETQ.

This clonotype was counted a few times. The genes are TRBV4-1 and TRBJ2-4; 11 bases line up with TRBD2. The CDR3 consists of 15 residues. The ends lost 4 bases at V and 5 bases at J; junction bases unmatched: 4. In germline, CDR1 is MGHRA, CDR2 YSYEKL. The CDR3 is CASSRASGRQNIQYF. CDR3 bases: TGCGCCAGCAGCCGAGCTAGCGGGAGGCAAAACATTCAGTACTTC.

The gene calls are TRBV5-1 and TRBJ1-1; a possible D gene is TRBD1 (6 bases). Trimming shortened V by 4 bases and J by 0 bases, and 10 bases separated the two germline ends. Germline loops: CDR1 SGHRS, CDR2 YFSETQ. CDR3 length: 14 residues. The CDR3 nucleotides read TGCGCCAGCAGCCACCAGGGGATGAACACTGAAGCTTTCTTT. It encodes CASSHQGMNTEAFF.

The chain combines TRBV20-1 with TRBJ2-1; no definite D call. CDR1 is DFQATT and CDR2 is SNEGSKA in the germline V gene (reference sequence). Trimming stripped 6 bases from V and 12 bases from J, with 12 bases between. CDR3 size: 10 residues. The CDR3 DNA sequence: TGCAGTGCGGTGTCGGGCTCGCAGTTCTTC. Protein: CSAVSGSQFF.

The chain links TRBV2 to TRBJ1-2, with D uncertain. Trimming removed 0 bases from V and 4 bases from J, with 9 bases in between. This CDR3 spans 14 amino acids. The germline V gene has CDR1 SNHLY and CDR2 FYNNEI. The DNA for the CDR3 is TGTGCCAGCAGTGAAGCCCCCGACTTCTATGGCTACACCTTC. Translating it yields CASSEAPDFYGYTF. The whole variable domain, filled in from reference TRBV2 and TRBJ1-2, reads EPEVTQTPSHQVTQMGQEVILRCVPISNHLYFYWYRQILGQKVEFLVSFYNNEISEKSEIFDDQFSVERPDGSNFTLKIRSTKLEDSAMYFCASSEAPDFYGYTFGSGTRLTVV.

This clonotype was recorded only once. In nucleotides, the CDR3 is TGTGCCAGCAGCCAAGATCGTCGAGGGGGGAACACAGATACGCAGTATTTT. Protein: CASSQDRRGGNTDTQYF. The chain joins TRBV3-1 to TRBJ2-3; perhaps D is TRBD1 or TRBD2 (6 bases each). V lost 0 bases to trimming and J lost 2 bases, with 15 bases between them. CDR3 length: 17 amino acids. Per germline, CDR1 LGHDT and CDR2 YNNKEL (reference sequence).

This clonotype came up many times. This chain connects TRBV19 to TRBJ1-1; possibly TRBD1 for D (5 bases). V lost 0 bases, J lost 10 bases, and 15 bases lay in between. Germline V gene lookup returns CDR1 LNHDA and CDR2 SQIVND (reference sequence). CDR3 length: 14 amino acids. The CDR3 DNA follows: TGTGCCAGTAGTATAGAGTGGGGACTAAACCGAGCTTTCTTT. This encodes CASSIEWGLNRAFF. The entire variable domain, with the rest obtained from reference TRBV19 and TRBJ1-1, is as follows: DGGITQSPKYLFRKEGQNVTLSCEQNLNHDAMYWYRQDPGQGLRLIYYSQIVNDFQKGDIAEGYSVSREKKESFPLTVTSAQKNPTAFYLCASSIEWGLNRAFFGQGTRLTVV.

This clonotype was observed at least ten times. J is TRBJ1-1 and V is TRBV2; 7 bases line up with TRBD1. The CDR3 is 14 residues long. Germline V gene lookup returns CDR1 SNHLY and CDR2 FYNNEI. Trimming cost V 5 bases and J 3 bases; bases outside gene matches: 6. CDR3 residues: CASSLQGWDTEAFF. The CDR3 nucleotides read TGTGCCAGCAGTTTACAGGGGTGGGACACTGAAGCTTTCTTT.

This clonotype was recorded a few times. The J gene is TRBJ2-7, the V gene TRBV5-1, with D unclear. Trimming stripped 4 bases from V and 5 bases from J, with 10 bases between. The V gene's germline CDR1 is SGHRS and CDR2 YFSETQ. CDR3 size: 12 residues. The CDR3 loop reads CASSRSINEQYF. The CDR3, as DNA: TGCGCCAGCAGCAGGTCTATCAACGAGCAGTACTTC. Full variable domain (remainder filled in from reference TRBV5-1 and TRBJ2-7): KAGVTQTPRYLIKTRGQQVTLSCSPISGHRSVSWYQQTPGQGLQFLFEYFSETQRNKGNFPGRFSGRQFSNSRSEMNVSTLELGDSALYLCASSRSINEQYFGPGTRLTVT.

This sequence joins TRBV20-1 and TRBJ2-7, with no clear D. CDR1 DFQATT and CDR2 SNEGSKA come from the germline V gene (reference sequence). Trimming left V 3 bases short and J 6 bases short, with 15 bases between. The CDR3 has 13 amino acids. The CDR3 coding sequence is TGCAGTGCTAGGGGCGCAACGGTGGGCGAGCAGTACTTC. Its translation is CSARGATVGEQYF.

The chain joins TRBV20-1 to TRBJ2-3; D is uncertain. The CDR3 contains 12 residues. Per the germline V gene, CDR1 is DFQATT and CDR2 is SNEGSKA (reference sequence). V was cut by 8 bases and J by 6 bases, with 15 bases left in between. The CDR3 sequence is CSSTYGKDTQYF. The CDR3 DNA reads as TGCAGTTCGACGTACGGCAAGGATACGCAGTATTTT.

This clonotype was counted only a few times. The J gene is TRBJ2-7, the V gene TRBV6-5; 11 nucleotides agree with TRBD2. Germline V CDR1 and CDR2: MNHEY, SVGAGI. Unmatched junction bases numbered 8, after V lost 6 bases and J lost 7 bases. The CDR3 spans 14 residues. The CDR3 loop reads CASSRIAGGPEQYF. The CDR3 nucleotides are TGTGCCAGCAGCCGTATAGCGGGAGGGCCTGAGCAGTACTTC.